These T cell receptor beta chains were read from a single sample in a study of blood T cells in healthy people across ages. TCRdb reprocessed the 5' RACE reads with MiXCR, giving one entry per CDR3 protein. This table has 1.8 million or so distinct CDR3 sequences, roughly two fifths appearing once. Sequenced: blood. These receptors were collected from a human donor in good health. The CDR3 runs from the conserved cysteine through the conserved F or W. D genes are given only for firm matches. Some rows have no size entry. The others give once, few or many, or a class for an expanded clone.

>TRBV7-2|TRBJ2-7|.|few
CASGLGAAITYEQYF
TGTGCCAGCGGCTTAGGCGCAGCTATAACGTACGAGCAGTACTTC
>TRBV18|TRBJ2-5|TRBD1|.
CASSPYTGEETQYF
TGTGCCAGCTCACCTTATACAGGGGAAGAGACCCAGTACTTC
>TRBV6-6|TRBJ2-1|TRBD2|.
CASSSTSGRDNEQFF
TGTGCCAGCAGTTCCACTAGCGGCCGAGACAATGAGCAGTTCTTC
>TRBV7-2|TRBJ1-2|.|few
CASSLGTGLMYGYTF
TGTGCCAGCAGCTTAGGGACGGGGTTAATGTATGGCTACACCTTC
>TRBV28|TRBJ2-3|.|.
CASTNPPTRAFTDTQYF
TGTGCCAGCACTAATCCCCCAACTAGAGCCTTCACAGATACGCAGTATTTT
>TRBV24-1|TRBJ2-7|.|few
CATSATGSSYEQYF
TGTGCCACCAGTGCGACAGGAAGCTCCTACGAGCAGTACTTC
>TRBV6-2/TRBV6-3|TRBJ2-7|.|few
CASRSTGDLYEQYF
TGTGCCAGCAGGTCTACAGGAGACCTCTACGAGCAGTACTTC
>TRBV9|TRBJ2-7|TRBD1|.
CASSVAGDRGRLEQYF
TGTGCCAGCAGCGTAGCAGGGGACAGGGGCCGCCTCGAGCAGTACTTC
>TRBV10-3|TRBJ1-1|.|.
CAISESGKMNTEAFF
TGTGCCATCAGTGAGTCCGGGAAGATGAACACTGAAGCTTTCTTT
>TRBV7-2|TRBJ1-2|.|.
CACSQQLANYGYTF
TGTGCCTGCAGCCAACAGTTAGCTAACTATGGCTACACCTTC
>TRBV29-1|TRBJ2-7|.|.
CSVTHREPEQYF
TGCAGCGTTACCCACAGGGAACCCGAGCAGTACTTC
>TRBV7-9|TRBJ2-2|.|once
CASSRDMNTGELFF
TGTGCCAGCAGCCGGGATATGAACACCGGGGAGCTGTTTTTT
>TRBV6-5|TRBJ1-2|TRBD1|.
CASSYTSGGGGYTF
TGTGCCAGCAGTTACACCTCAGGGGGTGGTGGCTACACCTTC
>TRBV5-1|TRBJ2-7|.|.
CASSSSPRGEAEQYF
TGCGCCAGCAGCTCGTCCCCTCGAGGGGAGGCCGAGCAGTACTTC
>TRBV13|TRBJ2-3|TRBD2|.
CASSSRTSGGNTDTQYF
TGTGCCAGCAGCTCCCGGACTAGCGGGGGGAACACAGATACGCAGTATTTT
>TRBV7-2|TRBJ2-1|TRBD1|.
CASSFPGTGYNEQFF
TGTGCCAGCAGTTTTCCCGGGACAGGTTACAATGAGCAGTTCTTC
>TRBV4-3|TRBJ2-7|TRBD1|.
CAGSQEYVTGYEQYF
TGCGCCGGCAGCCAAGAGTACGTGACAGGGTACGAGCAGTACTTC
>TRBV12-3/TRBV12-4|TRBJ1-5|.|many
CASSLGQVNQPQHF
TGTGCCAGCAGTTTAGGGCAGGTCAATCAGCCCCAGCATTTT
>TRBV7-9|TRBJ2-1|TRBD2|.
CASSFSSGLFF
TGTGCCAGCAGCTTCTCTAGCGGGCTGTTCTTC
>TRBV4-3|TRBJ2-7|.|many
CASSQASGSSYEQYF
TGCGCCAGCAGCCAAGCAAGCGGAAGCTCCTACGAGCAGTACTTC
>TRBV6-4|TRBJ1-1|.|once
CASSVLSLTWNTEAFF
TGTGCCAGCAGTGTTCTCTCCTTAACTTGGAACACTGAAGCTTTCTTT
>TRBV5-6|TRBJ2-3|TRBD1|.
CASSLERTGGGDAQYF
TGTGCCAGCAGCTTGGAAAGGACAGGGGGAGGCGATGCGCAGTATTTT
>TRBV4-3|TRBJ1-2|.|.
CASSQDREGVDYGYTF
TGCGCCAGCAGCCAAGATCGAGAGGGGGTGGACTATGGCTACACCTTC
>TRBV20-1|TRBJ2-5|TRBD2|.
CSARDLGVAGYLQETQYF
TGCAGTGCTAGAGATCTCGGGGTAGCGGGGTACCTCCAAGAGACCCAGTACTTC
>TRBV5-1|TRBJ2-3|.|.
CASSLGWLSSTDTQYF
TGCGCCAGCAGCTTGGGTTGGTTATCCAGCACAGATACGCAGTATTTT
>TRBV5-6|TRBJ2-5|.|.
CASTWGRSETQYF
TGTGCCAGCACCTGGGGTAGGAGCGAGACCCAGTACTTC
>TRBV28|TRBJ2-5|.|few
CASSFSPGPGSEQYF
TGTGCCAGCAGTTTCTCCCCGGGACCGGGCTCGGAGCAGTACTTC
>TRBV7-6|TRBJ2-3|.|.
CASSLGESDDPDTQYF
TGTGCCAGCAGCTTAGGTGAGAGCGACGACCCCGATACGCAGTATTTT
>TRBV20-1|TRBJ2-5|.|.
CSARSGAQETQYF
TGCAGTGCTAGATCCGGAGCGCAAGAGACCCAGTACTTC
>TRBV7-8|TRBJ2-1|TRBD1|few
CASSSGTGKDEQFF
TGTGCCAGCAGCTCCGGGACAGGGAAGGATGAGCAGTTCTTC
>TRBV12-3/TRBV12-4|TRBJ2-5|.|.
CASGENYQETQYF
TGTGCCAGCGGGGAGAATTACCAAGAGACCCAGTACTTC
>TRBV27|TRBJ2-1|TRBD2|.
CASTLGGASGGPEQFF
TGTGCCAGCACACTTGGGGGGGCTAGCGGGGGGCCCGAGCAGTTCTTC
>TRBV4-3|TRBJ2-3|TRBD1|.
CASSQEERTGALTDTQYF
TGCGCCAGCAGCCAAGAAGAGAGAACAGGGGCACTCACAGATACGCAGTATTTT
>TRBV2|TRBJ1-2|.|few
CASGARVHYGYTF
TGTGCCAGCGGTGCCAGGGTTCACTATGGCTACACCTTC
>TRBV7-3|TRBJ1-1|.|.
CASSNLEQGKAFF
TGTGCCAGCAGCAATCTAGAGCAGGGGAAAGCTTTCTTT
>TRBV5-1|TRBJ1-6|TRBD1|.
CASSLKTGTGASPLHF
TGCGCCAGCAGCTTGAAAACCGGGACAGGGGCTTCACCCCTCCACTTT
>TRBV29-1|TRBJ2-1|TRBD2|few
CSGLGAGESSYNEQFF
TGCAGCGGGCTCGGGGCGGGGGAAAGCTCCTACAATGAGCAGTTCTTC
>TRBV14|TRBJ1-2|.|.
CASSQDHEVWQGRIYGYTF
TGTGCCAGCAGCCAAGATCATGAGGTTTGGCAGGGAAGAATCTATGGCTACACCTTC
>TRBV15|TRBJ1-2|TRBD1|few
CATTARTGGNYGYTF
TGTGCCACCACGGCGCGGACAGGGGGCAACTATGGCTACACCTTC
>TRBV20-1|TRBJ1-1|.|.
CSAPNGGAPEAFF
TGCAGTGCCCCAAATGGGGGGGCGCCTGAAGCTTTCTTT